The 29 T cell receptor beta chains given below trace back to one sample, sequenced in a study of T cells expressing NK-cell markers. TCRdb reprocessed the 5' RACE reads, keeping one entry per CDR3 protein, no DNA. The sample features approximately 550,000 distinct CDR3 sequences, with approximately 3.6% in its top ten. Sequencing used blood T cells: a sorted CD56 or NKG2C T cell subset, CD4+ or CD8+ T cells, or bulk PBMC T cells (not recorded which). These receptors all come from a man younger than 30 in good health.

The rearrangement uses TRBV27 and TRBJ2-5. The CDR3 covers 14 residues. Germline-derived CDR1 and CDR2 are MNHEY and SMNVEV (reference sequence). This CDR3 reads CASSLSSRLETQYF.

Here the CDR3 reads CASSYSMVFEQYF. The J gene is TRBJ2-7, the V gene TRBV6-5. Germline values: CDR1 MNHEY, CDR2 SVGAGI. This CDR3 is 13 amino acids long.

The CDR3 is CAISEGFLAGGSYNEQFF. V usage is TRBV10-3 and J usage is TRBJ2-1; with no DNA, the TCRdb D assignment of TRBD2 cannot be verified. This CDR3 is built from 18 residues. Germline values: CDR1 ENHRY, CDR2 SYGVKD.

The chain has TRBV20-1 and TRBJ1-2; TCRdb's D gene call, TRBD1, goes unchecked for lack of DNA. Germline V gives CDR1 DFQATT, CDR2 SNEGSKA (reference sequence). The CDR3 length is 14 residues. This CDR3 reads CSASPRAGVYGYTF.

The chain links TRBV6-2 or TRBV6-3 to TRBJ2-1; the D call from TCRdb, TRBD2, cannot be confirmed without DNA. Germline loops: CDR1 MNHEY, CDR2 SVGEGT. The CDR3 is made up of 16 amino acids. CDR3 loop: CASSTRLAGGSNEQFF.

The V and J genes are TRBV7-6 and TRBJ2-1; TCRdb calls TRBD2, which cannot be checked without DNA. Germline CDR1 SGHVS, CDR2 FNYEAQ. The CDR3 extends over 18 amino acids. The CDR3 here is CASSLGPLAGGPRNEQFF.

V usage is TRBV29-1 and J usage is TRBJ1-1; TCRdb outputs TRBD1, but without DNA this stays unchecked. CDR1 SQVTM and CDR2 ANQGSEA come from the germline V gene. This CDR3 is 14 amino acids long. This chain's CDR3 is CSVETGIMNTEAFF.

The chain uses TRBV2 and TRBJ2-3; TCRdb's D call, TRBD2, is unchecked because there is no DNA. Germline CDR1 is SNHLY and CDR2 is FYNNEI. The CDR3 totals 17 residues. CDR3 residues: CASTYRAVRRGTDTQYF.

V and J are TRBV4-1 and TRBJ1-2; the D gene TCRdb calls, TRBD1, cannot be checked with no DNA. Germline assignment: CDR1 MGHRA and CDR2 YSYEKL. The CDR3 extends over 16 amino acids. This CDR3 is CASSQEGERSVYGYTF.

This chain links TRBV28 with TRBJ2-1; TCRdb picks TRBD2, but there is no DNA to check that call. Germline CDR1 and CDR2: MDHEN and SYDVKM. The CDR3 spans 17 residues. This CDR3 reads CASSHQFGLAGVREQFF.

The V gene is TRBV29-1, the J gene TRBJ1-1. The CDR3 is made up of 13 amino acids. Germline V gene lookup returns CDR1 SQVTM and CDR2 ANQGSEA. CDR3 sequence: CSAENPQNTEAFF.

The rearrangement joins TRBV5-1 to TRBJ2-7. This CDR3 has 15 amino acids. CDR1 SGHRS and CDR2 YFSETQ come from the germline V gene. The CDR3 spells CASSLGSDSSYEQYF. Full variable domain (outside the CDR3, taken from reference TRBV5-1 and TRBJ2-7): KAGVTQTPRYLIKTRGQQVTLSCSPISGHRSVSWYQQTPGQGLQFLFEYFSETQRNKGNFPGRFSGRQFSNSRSEMNVSTLELGDSALYLCASSLGSDSSYEQYFGPGTRLTVT.

The V call is TRBV28, the J call TRBJ2-5; checking the TCRdb D call of TRBD1 is not possible without DNA. Looked up from germline, CDR1 is MDHEN and CDR2 is SYDVKM. The CDR3 consists of 16 residues. The CDR3 loop is CASRLTWGQGQETQYF.

The rearrangement links TRBV29-1 to TRBJ1-1; the TCRdb D gene call, TRBD1, has no DNA to confirm it. This CDR3 spans 13 amino acids. The germline V gene has CDR1 SQVTM and CDR2 ANQGSEA. The CDR3: CSGSHRLGTEAFF.

The chain links TRBV12-3 or TRBV12-4 to TRBJ2-5; the D call of TRBD1 rests on TCRdb alone, since no DNA is present to check it. This CDR3 is 14 amino acids long. CDR3 in amino acids: CASSATGMGQTQYF.

The V and J genes are TRBV5-1 and TRBJ2-1; TCRdb's D call of TRBD2 is untestable without DNA. Germline V gene data show CDR1 as SGHRS and CDR2 as YFSETQ. This CDR3 comprises 16 residues. The CDR3 sequence: CASRPGGSGSFDEQFF.

The J gene is TRBJ2-2, the V gene TRBV9; TCRdb reports TRBD1, a call that lacks DNA to check it against. Germline lookup yields CDR1 SGDLS and CDR2 YYNGEE. The CDR3 has 17 amino acids. CDR3 region: CASSADRGIANTGELFF.

The genes are TRBV4-2 and TRBJ2-7; TCRdb selects TRBD1, and the lack of DNA leaves this call unchecked. The germline gives CDR1 LGHNA, CDR2 YNFKEQ. This CDR3 comprises 16 residues. The CDR3 sequence is CASSQELAGQGYEQYF.

The chain joins TRBV29-1 to TRBJ2-2. The CDR3 extends over 14 amino acids. Germline values: CDR1 SQVTM, CDR2 ANQGSEA. The CDR3 region is CSVERQLNTGELFF.

The J gene is TRBJ2-1, the V gene TRBV12-3 or TRBV12-4; TCRdb lists TRBD2, though no DNA is available to test this call. This CDR3 is built from 15 residues. The CDR3 loop reads CASTLLAGGYNEQFF.

The chain recombines TRBV9 with TRBJ2-1; TCRdb proposes TRBD1, but this gene call is untestable without DNA. The CDR3 length is 17 residues. Per germline, CDR1 SGDLS and CDR2 YYNGEE. CDR3 loop: CASSTAGGSSAYNEQFF.

The genes are TRBV9 and TRBJ2-1; checking the TCRdb D call of TRBD2 is not possible without DNA. This CDR3 spans 16 amino acids. CDR1 and CDR2 from the germline V gene are SGDLS and YYNGEE. The CDR3 region is CASSVTPSGRPDEQFF.

The chain joins TRBV29-1 to TRBJ2-7; TCRdb lists TRBD1, though no DNA is available to test this call. CDR3 length: 13 residues. Per the germline V gene, CDR1 is SQVTM and CDR2 is ANQGSEA. The CDR3 region is CSVVGKRAYEQYF.

The chain employs TRBV29-1 and TRBJ1-1; the TRBD1 assignment by TCRdb is unverifiable without DNA. CDR1 and CDR2 from the germline V gene are SQVTM and ANQGSEA. The CDR3 extends over 15 amino acids. CDR3 protein: CSVDGPQGRGTEAFF.

The chain couples TRBV21-1 to TRBJ1-5. TRBV21-1 represents a pseudogene. CDR3 size: 14 residues. CDR3 loop: CASSNVQRNQPQHF.

The V call is TRBV15, the J call TRBJ1-2; absent DNA, TCRdb's TRBD1 call cannot be checked. The germline V gene has CDR1 LNHNV and CDR2 YYDKDF (reference sequence). CDR3 length: 14 residues. CDR3 loop: CATSRAGQGDGYTF. The whole variable domain, remainder taken from reference TRBV15 and TRBJ1-2, is DAMVIQNPRYQVTQFGKPVTLSCSQTLNHNVMYWYQQKSSQAPKLLFHYYDKDFNNEADTPDNFQSRRPNTSFCFLDIRSPGLGDTAMYLCATSRAGQGDGYTFGSGTRLTVV.

The chain links TRBV3-1 to TRBJ2-3; there is no DNA to check the TCRdb D call of TRBD1. The CDR3 is 14 amino acids. The germline gives CDR1 LGHDT, CDR2 YNNKEL (reference sequence). The CDR3 here is CASSQDRAIDTQYF.

J is TRBJ2-7 and V is TRBV11-1; TCRdb reports TRBD2, a call that lacks DNA to check it against. The CDR3 has 14 amino acids. The germline gives CDR1 SGHAT, CDR2 FQDESV (reference sequence). This CDR3 reads CASSALAGGYEQYF.

This rearrangement joins TRBV2 to TRBJ2-3. The CDR3 extends over 15 amino acids. Germline V gene data show CDR1 as SNHLY and CDR2 as FYNNEI. CDR3 amino acids: CASSEQAGHTDTQYF.